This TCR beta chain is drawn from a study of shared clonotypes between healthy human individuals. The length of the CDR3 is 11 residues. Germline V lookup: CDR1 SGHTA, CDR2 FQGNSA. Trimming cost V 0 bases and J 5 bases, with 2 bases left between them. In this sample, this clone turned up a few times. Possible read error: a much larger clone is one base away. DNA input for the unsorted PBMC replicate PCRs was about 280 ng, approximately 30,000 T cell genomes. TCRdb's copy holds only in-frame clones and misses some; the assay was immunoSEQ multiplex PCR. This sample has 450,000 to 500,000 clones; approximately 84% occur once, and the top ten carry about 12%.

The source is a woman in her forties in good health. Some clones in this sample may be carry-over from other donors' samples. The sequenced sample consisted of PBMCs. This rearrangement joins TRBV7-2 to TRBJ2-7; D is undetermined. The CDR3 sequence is CASSLAHEQYF. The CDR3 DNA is TGTGCCAGCAGCTTAGCCCACGAGCAGTACTTC.